This T cell receptor (beta chain) was captured in a study of shared clonotypes between healthy human individuals (dated by TCRdb to the early 2020s). Study-level background: The cohort included three men and a couple of women between 18 and 49 years of age. For each donor, CD4 naive and CD4 memory were each given three plates, CD8 naive was given two plates, and CD8 memory was given one plate. To estimate repertoire size and how much clonotype sharing occurs between individuals, the study deeply sequenced the blood TCR repertoires of five or six healthy adults. Different laboratories and diverse techniques were used to prepare libraries and sequence TCR repertoires, to increase sequencing depth and limit assay-specific biases. Each donor's leukapheresis produced roughly between roughly 0.85 and 10 billion PBMCs. What the research found in general, with its limitations: Compared with non-shared clonotypes, the clonotypes found in all four sorted-subset donors had higher generation probabilities. Even with the large sequencing depth, rarefaction of the sorted-subset datasets indicated that sequencing was incomplete. Sampling was restricted to blood, and TCR repertoires in tissue are likely to differ from TCR repertoires in blood. Based on pairwise subsampling, the degree of clonotype sharing among donors was expected to be affected by sequencing depth. Because the study included only a small number of donors, the genetic and exposure-history diversity represented was limited. Sharing across four donors was observed for approximately 5% of naive CD4, 3% to 4% of naive CD8, about 2.3% of memory CD4, and over 0.3% of memory CD8 clonotypes. Estimated clonotype richness was generally larger for naive than for memory subsets.

From cysteine to phenylalanine, the CDR3 is 15 amino acids long. Only the CDR3 DNA is retained, 45 bases long and in frame from the first base. According to the germline V gene, CDR1 reads MNHNS and CDR2 reads SASEGT. TCR CDR3 regions were amplified from genomic DNA by multiplex PCR using the deep immunoSEQ assay. For each cell subset, the extracted genomic DNA was distributed evenly across all wells of several immunoSEQ 96-well plates, and each plate served as one replicate. For sorted subsets, 150 to 200 ng genomic DNA, equal to about 30,000 T cell genomes, was loaded into each replicate PCR. Purified libraries were measured with a Qubit 3.0 fluorometer, size-checked on a Bioanalyzer 2100, and measured again with the KAPA Library Quantification kit. Every immunoSEQ 96-well plate was sequenced on a separate single-read 150-cycle Illumina NextSeq 550 flow cell. Turning to the authors' computational methods: Because only junctional sequences without quality scores were contained in the immunoSEQ output, filtering matching that applied to full-length reads could not be performed. Sequences were annotated with PyIR, a Python wrapper for IgBLAST v1.9, using IMGT germline references to assign V/J genes and CDR3. Any read was removed if the V/J assignment was weak (E-value above 1e-6), the CDR3 was missing, or the read contained stop codons, out-of-frame junctions, or ambiguous translated residues. V3J clonotypes were defined as sequences sharing the same inferred V gene, J gene, and CDR3 amino acid sequence. The percentage overlap between two repertoires was calculated by dividing the number of shared unique clonotypes by the size of the smaller repertoire. Repertoire richness was assessed with RTK rarefaction, the Chao1 estimator, and Recon v2.1 estimates of unobserved clonotypes. Generation probabilities for all TCRbeta clonotypes obtained by the gDNA method from four donors were computed using OLGA. This immuneACCESS table, as held by TCRdb, lists in-frame sequences with V and J called but not all clones. Of the missing ones, under half trace to an unresolved V gene in checked studies; the others have no known cause. V and J calls and clone size are given by that table; D and trimming were obtained from the DNA. This sample is represented by about 2 million clones; about 95% of them were singletons. Clones ranked in the top ten supply roughly 1.2% of the sample.

The sample holds one count of this clone. What antigen it recognizes has not been identified. Compared with germline, one end of the junction differs, possibly owing to a read error. CD8 naive samples consisted of CD45RO-negative cells that were positively selected for CCR7, yielding a CD45RA+CCR7+ population without TemRA cells. The donors were healthy, HIV-negative adults who had no recently reported acute infections or vaccinations. All donors were Caucasian adults living in Nashville, Tennessee, USA. Blood was collected by leukapheresis, and PBMCs were isolated by Ficoll-Histopaque density gradient centrifugation and then cryopreserved in liquid nitrogen vapor phase. Purity and quantity of every magnetically sorted T cell population were checked by analytical flow cytometry. Genomic DNA was isolated from each sorted fraction and quantified by UV absorbance on a Nanodrop 2000c.

The chain is assembled from TRBV6-1 and TRBJ1-6, with 7 bases in between that match TRBD1. Sequenced sample: naive CD8+ T cells sorted from blood. This specimen's cell subset or site label, per the study, means: CD45RA+CCR7+. This clonotype originated in a young man in good health. The nucleotides are TGTGCCAGCAGCGAAGACCGGGACAGAACTTCACCCCTCCACTTT. Its protein reads: CASSEDRDRTSPLHF.